Reported below is one TCR beta chain. TCRdb's table, derived via immunoSEQ multiplex PCR, lists solely in-frame clones and lacks some. There are over 75,000 clones in the sample; 95% to 98% occur only once, and less than 0.2% lies in the top ten. The sample belongs to a study of technical replicates of blood from a handful of donors. Germline V lookup: CDR1 MNHEY, CDR2 SMNVEV (reference sequence). CDR3 length: 16 amino acids. The junction had 11 bases not matched to a gene; V was cut back by 2 bases and J by 5 bases. Sequencing used T cells isolated from PBMCs. This rearrangement joins TRBV27 to TRBJ2-5, with 7 bases matching TRBD1. The clonotype comes from a human donor in good health. The CDR3 reads CASSLIYRGSGETQYF. The CDR3 region has the DNA TGTGCCAGCAGTTTAATTTACAGGGGAAGTGGGGAGACCCAGTACTTC.